Listed below are T cell receptor beta chains from one sample, sequenced in a study of beta chain features in type 1 diabetes. Sequencing was performed with immunoSEQ multiplex PCR; in TCRdb, only in-frame clones are kept and a portion is missing. The sample holds some 290,000 clones, about 24% seen once. Sequencing was performed on naive CD4+ T cells from blood. These receptor sequences come from a woman younger than 45 with type 1 diabetes. The CDR3 runs from the conserved cysteine through the conserved F or W. The D gene is left open where the match is weak. Not all rows give a size; the values are once, few, many and, for expanded clones, a class.

d_call	clone_size	v_call	j_call	cdr3_aa	cdr3_nt
-	-	TRBV5-1	TRBJ1-2	CASSLPSDSYGYTF	TGCGCCAGCAGCCTTCCCTCGGACAGCTATGGCTACACCTTC
-	few	TRBV6-1	TRBJ1-5	CASSESGGNQPQHF	TGTGCCAGCAGTGAATCAGGGGGCAATCAGCCCCAGCATTTT
TRBD1	-	TRBV29-1	TRBJ2-2	CSVGQVNTGELFF	TGCAGCGTGGGACAGGTGAACACCGGGGAGCTGTTTTTT
-	-	TRBV29-1	TRBJ2-4	CSVDYQGFGIQYF	TGCAGCGTTGATTACCAGGGGTTTGGCATTCAGTACTTC
-	-	TRBV30	TRBJ1-2	CAWSVQGRRYGYTF	TGTGCCTGGAGTGTACAGGGCAGGAGGTATGGCTACACCTTC
-	-	TRBV29-1	TRBJ1-2	CSVLRTVYGYTF	TGCAGCGTCCTAAGGACAGTCTATGGCTACACCTTC
-	few	TRBV28	TRBJ1-2	CASSIPQGGGYTF	TGTGCCAGCAGTATCCCGCAGGGAGGAGGCTACACCTTC
TRBD1	once	TRBV5-1	TRBJ2-7	CASSLPGQDEQYF	TGCGCCAGCAGCTTACCGGGACAGGACGAGCAGTACTTC
-	-	TRBV7-3	TRBJ1-2	CASSLDGNYGYTF	TGTGCCAGCAGCTTAGATGGCAACTATGGCTACACCTTC
-	few	TRBV5-1	TRBJ2-5	CASSNQETQYF	TGCGCCAGCAGCAATCAGGAGACCCAGTACTTC
TRBD2	-	TRBV19	TRBJ2-1	CASRILAGGYEQFF	TGTGCCAGTAGGATACTAGCGGGAGGATATGAGCAGTTCTTC
TRBD1	few	TRBV18	TRBJ1-2	CASSPGQGAYGYTF	TGTGCCAGCTCACCCGGACAGGGGGCCTATGGCTACACCTTC
TRBD1	-	TRBV30	TRBJ1-1	CAWVTGQGMNTEAFF	TGTGCCTGGGTCACGGGACAGGGTATGAACACTGAAGCTTTCTTT
TRBD1	-	TRBV5-1	TRBJ1-4	CASSRGQGGEKLFF	TGCGCCAGCAGCAGGGGACAGGGAGGCGAAAAACTGTTTTTT
-	-	TRBV18	TRBJ2-3	CASSPWRRGTDTQYF	TGTGCCAGCTCACCTTGGCGGAGAGGTACAGATACGCAGTATTTT
-	-	TRBV30	TRBJ2-5	CAWSGGSSVGVETQYF	TGTGCCTGGAGTGGAGGATCCTCCGTGGGAGTAGAGACCCAGTACTTC
-	once	TRBV7-9	TRBJ2-1	CASSGGAYNEQFF	TGTGCCAGCAGCGGCGGGGCCTACAATGAGCAGTTCTTC
-	-	TRBV29-1	TRBJ1-1	CSVGVLNTEAFF	TGCAGCGTAGGGGTATTGAACACTGAAGCTTTCTTT
TRBD1	few	TRBV23-1	TRBJ1-5	CASSHQQGEEGQPQHF	TGCGCCAGCAGTCATCAACAGGGGGAAGAAGGGCAGCCCCAGCATTTT
-	-	TRBV11-2	TRBJ1-1	CASSSRGGANTEAFF	TGTGCCAGCAGCTCCCGGGGAGGGGCCAACACTGAAGCTTTCTTT
TRBD2	-	TRBV6-5	TRBJ2-1	CASSLSGSSYNEQFF	TGTGCCAGCAGTCTGAGCGGGAGCTCCTACAATGAGCAGTTCTTC
TRBD2	once	TRBV9	TRBJ2-2	CASSLNILAGGSGELFF	TGTGCCAGCAGCCTCAACATACTAGCGGGAGGATCCGGGGAGCTGTTTTTT
TRBD1	few	TRBV7-3	TRBJ2-1	CASSLGQGDNEQFF	TGTGCCAGCAGCTTAGGTCAGGGGGACAATGAGCAGTTCTTC
-	-	TRBV6-6	TRBJ1-5	CASSYRTAYSNQPQHF	TGTGCCAGCAGTTACCGGACAGCTTATAGCAATCAGCCCCAGCATTTT
-	few	TRBV30	TRBJ2-3	CAWSPHGERRDTQYF	TGTGCCTGGAGTCCACACGGGGAGAGGAGAGATACGCAGTATTTT
-	-	TRBV5-4	TRBJ2-1	CASSRGYNEQFF	TGTGCCAGCAGCCGGGGTTACAATGAGCAGTTCTTC
-	few	TRBV27	TRBJ2-2	CASSHRDGELFF	TGTGCCAGCAGTCACAGGGACGGGGAGCTGTTTTTT
-	-	TRBV5-6	TRBJ2-5	CASSGRWGEETQYF	TGTGCCAGCAGCGGCCGTTGGGGGGAAGAGACCCAGTACTTC
-	-	TRBV30	TRBJ2-1	CAWSIMNEQFF	TGTGCCTGGAGTATAATGAATGAGCAGTTCTTC